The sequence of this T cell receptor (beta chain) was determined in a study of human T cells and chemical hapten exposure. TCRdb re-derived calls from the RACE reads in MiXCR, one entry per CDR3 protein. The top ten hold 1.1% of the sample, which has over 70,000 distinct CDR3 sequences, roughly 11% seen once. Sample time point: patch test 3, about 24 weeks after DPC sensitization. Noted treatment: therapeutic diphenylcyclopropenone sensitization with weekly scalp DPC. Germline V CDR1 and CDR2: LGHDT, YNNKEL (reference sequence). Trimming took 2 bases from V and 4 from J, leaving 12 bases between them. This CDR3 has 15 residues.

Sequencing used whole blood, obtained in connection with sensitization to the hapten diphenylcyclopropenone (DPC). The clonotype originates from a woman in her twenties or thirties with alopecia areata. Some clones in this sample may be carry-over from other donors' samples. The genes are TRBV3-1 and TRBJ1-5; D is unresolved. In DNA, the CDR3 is TGTGCCAGCAGCCAATCCTCGATATTTAATCAGCCCCAGCATTTT. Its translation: CASSQSSIFNQPQHF. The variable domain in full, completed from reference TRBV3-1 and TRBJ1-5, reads DTAVSQTPKYLVTQMGNDKSIKCEQNLGHDTMYWYKQDSKKFLKIMFSYNNKELIINETVPNRFSPKSPDKAHLNLHINSLELGDSAVYFCASSQSSIFNQPQHFGDGTRLSIL.